A single sample is the source of the 3 T cell receptor beta chains below, sequenced in a study of blood T cells in healthy people across ages. Alongside a J-beta primer mix, a sample-barcoded 5' primer served in a second PCR lasting roughly 7 to 12 cycles. One entry per CDR3 protein results from TCRdb running MiXCR on the 5' RACE reads. The data hold about 1,500,000 distinct CDR3 sequences, with around 42% observed a single time. Sequenced input: blood. These receptors originate from a woman under 30 in good health.

The J gene is TRBJ2-4, the V gene TRBV15; 10 bases fit TRBD2. TRBJ2-7 matches the DNA end more closely, so the J call is doubtful. The length of the CDR3 is 18 residues. Germline assignment: CDR1 LNHNV and CDR2 YYDKDF (reference sequence). The CDR3 protein is CATSRDVSSGSKSYEQYF. CDR3 DNA sequence: TGTGCCACCAGCAGAGATGTTTCTAGCGGGAGTAAATCCTACGAGCAGTACTTC.

The J gene is TRBJ2-1, the V gene TRBV3-1, with 10 bases lining up with TRBD2. The better agreement between TRBJ2-7 and the DNA end casts doubt on the J call. Germline V gene lookup returns CDR1 LGHDT and CDR2 YNNKEL (reference sequence). CDR3 length: 16 amino acids. The CDR3 region is CASSQRGLAPYNEQYF. DNA for the CDR3: TGTGCCAGCAGCCAGAGGGGACTAGCGCCCTACAATGAGCAGTACTTC.

This clonotype was found a few times. The chain carries TRBV5-1 and TRBJ2-7; possibly TRBD2 for D (5 bases). CDR3 length equals 15 residues. V was pared by 4 bases and J by 0 bases, with 14 bases between. CDR1 and CDR2 from the germline V gene are SGHRS and YFSETQ. The CDR3 loop reads CASSPGRSASYEQYF. CDR3 coding DNA: TGCGCCAGCAGCCCCGGGCGTAGCGCCTCCTACGAGCAGTACTTC.